This TCR beta chain was identified in a study of technical replicates of blood from a handful of donors. In germline, CDR1 is SGDLS, CDR2 YYNGEE. The CDR3 has 14 residues. V lost 2 bases to trimming and J lost 4 bases, with 12 bases between them. The table came from immunoSEQ multiplex PCR; TCRdb's copy has only in-frame clones and leaves some out. The sample has some 13,000 clones, more than 85% seen once. This chain links TRBV9 with TRBJ1-2, with TRBD1 as a possible D gene (6 bases). The sequenced sample consisted of PBMCs. The sequence was collected from a human donor in good health. This CDR3 reads CASSVGGQGYGYTF. The CDR3 region has the DNA TGTGCCAGCAGCGTCGGGGGGCAGGGCTATGGCTACACCTTC.